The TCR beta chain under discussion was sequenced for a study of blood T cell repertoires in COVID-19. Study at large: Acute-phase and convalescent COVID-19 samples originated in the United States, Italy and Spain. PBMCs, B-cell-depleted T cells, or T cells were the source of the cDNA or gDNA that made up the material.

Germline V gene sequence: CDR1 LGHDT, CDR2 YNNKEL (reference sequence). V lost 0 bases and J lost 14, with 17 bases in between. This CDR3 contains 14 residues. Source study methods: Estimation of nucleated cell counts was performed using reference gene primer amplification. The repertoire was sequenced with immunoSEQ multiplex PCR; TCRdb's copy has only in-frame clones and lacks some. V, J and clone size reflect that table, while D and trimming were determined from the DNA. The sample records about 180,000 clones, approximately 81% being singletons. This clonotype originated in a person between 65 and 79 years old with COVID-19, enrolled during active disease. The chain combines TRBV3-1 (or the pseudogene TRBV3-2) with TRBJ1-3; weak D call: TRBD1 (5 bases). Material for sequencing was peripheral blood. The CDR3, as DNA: TGTGCCAGCAGCCAAGATAGCAGGGCCCCTTTGGTATATTTT. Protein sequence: CASSQDSRAPLVYF.